This TCR beta chain appears in the sequencing data of a study of T cells in Graves' hyperthyroidism and ophthalmopathy. Study conclusions and caveats: Ophthalmopathy, as predicted by the model, came a median roughly 6.8 months after the prediction.

When ophthalmopathy did not progress within 18 months, Graves' hyperthyroidism was considered stable. The hyperthyroidism patients had all been newly diagnosed, and their disease duration was under 2 months. Their ages ranged from 18 to 65 years. Concerning this clonotype: Its matching antigen is unknown. At one boundary the junction diverges from the germline segment, which might be a read error.

RNA transcripts yielded amplified TCR beta CDR3 regions. The TCR CDR3 first-round RT-PCR relied on the HTBI primer set. TCRdb itself ran the multiplex PCR reads through MiXCR, one entry per CDR3 protein. The sample holds 93,000 or so distinct CDR3 sequences, roughly 47% seen once. The CDR3 sequence is 16 residues long. Germline V CDR1 and CDR2: KGHDR, SFDVKD. The material sequenced was blood. The receptor comes from a man aged 40-50 years with Graves' hyperthyroidism. This chain joins TRBV24-1 and TRBJ2-6, with a weak D call TRBD1 (5 bases). CDR3 bases: TGTGCCAGCAGTGATCGGACAAGGCCTGGGGCCAACGCCCTGACTTTC. Translation: CASSDRTRPGANALTF.